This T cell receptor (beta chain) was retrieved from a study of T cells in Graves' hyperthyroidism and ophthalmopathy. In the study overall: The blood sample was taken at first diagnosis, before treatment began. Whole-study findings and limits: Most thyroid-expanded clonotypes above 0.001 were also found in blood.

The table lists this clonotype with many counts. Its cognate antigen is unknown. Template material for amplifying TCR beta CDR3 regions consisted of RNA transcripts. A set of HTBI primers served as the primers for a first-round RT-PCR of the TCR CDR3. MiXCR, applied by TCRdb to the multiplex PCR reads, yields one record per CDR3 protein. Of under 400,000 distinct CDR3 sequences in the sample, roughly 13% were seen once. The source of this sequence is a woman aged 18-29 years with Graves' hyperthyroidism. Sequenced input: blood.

The DNA for the CDR3 is TGTGCCAGCAGTGGGTTACGGGTTGGGACTGAAGCTTTCTTT. It translates to CASSGLRVGTEAFF. V usage is TRBV2 and J usage is TRBJ1-1; D ambiguous. Germline V gene data show CDR1 as SNHLY and CDR2 as FYNNEI. The length of the CDR3 is 14 residues. V was shortened by 4 bases and J by 5 bases, with 14 bases between the two germline ends.